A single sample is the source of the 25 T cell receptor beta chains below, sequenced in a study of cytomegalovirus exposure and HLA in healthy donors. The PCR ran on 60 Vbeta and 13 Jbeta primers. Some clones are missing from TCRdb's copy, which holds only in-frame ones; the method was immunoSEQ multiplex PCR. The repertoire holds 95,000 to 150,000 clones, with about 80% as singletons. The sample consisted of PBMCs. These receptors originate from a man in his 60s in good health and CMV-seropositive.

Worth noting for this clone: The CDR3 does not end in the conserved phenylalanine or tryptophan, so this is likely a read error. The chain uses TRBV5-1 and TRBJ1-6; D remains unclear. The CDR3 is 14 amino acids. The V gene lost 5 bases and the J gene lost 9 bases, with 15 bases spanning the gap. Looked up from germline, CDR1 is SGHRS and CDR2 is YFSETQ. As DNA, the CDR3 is TGCGCCAGCAGTTCCGACCGCCGGGGTTCACCCCTCCACCTT. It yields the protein CASSSDRRGSPLHL.

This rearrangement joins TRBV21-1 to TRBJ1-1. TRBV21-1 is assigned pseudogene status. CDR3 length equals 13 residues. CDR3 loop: CASSRAGVTEAFF. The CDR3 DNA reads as TGTGCCAGCAGCCGGGCGGGGGTCACTGAAGCTTTCTTT.

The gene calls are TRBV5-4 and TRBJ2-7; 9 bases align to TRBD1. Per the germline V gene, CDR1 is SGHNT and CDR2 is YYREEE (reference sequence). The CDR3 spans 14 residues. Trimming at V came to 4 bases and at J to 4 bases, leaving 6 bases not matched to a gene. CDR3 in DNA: TGTGCCAGCAGCCCGGGGACAGGGTTATACGAGCAGTACTTC. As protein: CASSPGTGLYEQYF.

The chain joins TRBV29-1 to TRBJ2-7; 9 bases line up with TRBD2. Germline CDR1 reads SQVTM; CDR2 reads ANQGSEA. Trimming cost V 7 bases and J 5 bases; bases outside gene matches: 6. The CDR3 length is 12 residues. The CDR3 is CSGSGSPHEQYF. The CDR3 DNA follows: TGCAGCGGTAGCGGGAGTCCCCACGAGCAGTACTTC.

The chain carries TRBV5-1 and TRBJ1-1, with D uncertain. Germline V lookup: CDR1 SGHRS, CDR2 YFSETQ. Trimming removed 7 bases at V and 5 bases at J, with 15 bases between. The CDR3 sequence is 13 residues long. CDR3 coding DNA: TGCGCCAGCCACCAGAGGGAGGGAACTGAAGCTTTCTTT. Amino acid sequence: CASHQREGTEAFF.

CDR3 residues: CATSRPHLAGDNEQFF. The CDR3 bases are TGTGCCACCAGCAGACCCCACCTAGCGGGGGACAATGAGCAGTTCTTC. This chain uses TRBV15 with TRBJ2-1; 10 positions match TRBD2. V was pared by 2 bases and J by 5 bases, with 6 bases of the junction left unmatched. CDR3 length equals 16 residues. The V gene's germline CDR1 is LNHNV and CDR2 YYDKDF (reference sequence).

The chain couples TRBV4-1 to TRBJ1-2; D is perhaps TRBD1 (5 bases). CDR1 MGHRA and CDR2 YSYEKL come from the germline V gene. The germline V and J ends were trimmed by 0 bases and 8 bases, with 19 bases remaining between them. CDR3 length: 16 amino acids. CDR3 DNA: TGCGCCAGCAGCCAAGATTCCTCGGGGGTGCCGAGGGGCTACACCTTC. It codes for CASSQDSSGVPRGYTF.

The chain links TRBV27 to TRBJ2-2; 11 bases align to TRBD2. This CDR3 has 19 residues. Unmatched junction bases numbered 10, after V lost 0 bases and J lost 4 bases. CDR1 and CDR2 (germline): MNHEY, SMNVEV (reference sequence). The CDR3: CASSLSVLAGEIGTGELFF. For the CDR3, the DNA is TGTGCCAGCAGTTTATCGGTACTAGCGGGAGAAATTGGCACCGGGGAGCTGTTTTTT.

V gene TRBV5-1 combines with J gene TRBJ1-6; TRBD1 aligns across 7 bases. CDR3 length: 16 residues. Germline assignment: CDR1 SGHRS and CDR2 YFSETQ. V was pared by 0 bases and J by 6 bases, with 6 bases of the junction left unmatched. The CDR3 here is CASSLVVGDSNSPLHF. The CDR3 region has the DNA TGCGCCAGCAGCTTGGTAGTGGGGGACAGTAATTCACCCCTCCACTTT.

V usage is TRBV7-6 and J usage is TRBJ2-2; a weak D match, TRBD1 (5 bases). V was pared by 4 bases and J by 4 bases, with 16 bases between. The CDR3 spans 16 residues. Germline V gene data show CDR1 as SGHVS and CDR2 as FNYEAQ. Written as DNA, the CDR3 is TGTGCCAGCAGCTCGTCGGCGGCTAGGGGCACCGGGGAGCTGTTTTTT. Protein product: CASSSSAARGTGELFF.

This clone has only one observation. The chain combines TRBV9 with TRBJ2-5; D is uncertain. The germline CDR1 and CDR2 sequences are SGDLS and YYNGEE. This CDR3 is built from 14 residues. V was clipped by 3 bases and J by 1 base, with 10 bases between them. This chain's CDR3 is CASSGGGSQETQYF. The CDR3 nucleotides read TGTGCCAGCAGCGGAGGCGGTTCCCAAGAGACCCAGTACTTC.

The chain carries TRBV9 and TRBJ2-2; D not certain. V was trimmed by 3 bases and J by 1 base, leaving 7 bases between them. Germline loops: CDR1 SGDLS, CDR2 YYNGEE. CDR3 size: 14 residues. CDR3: CASSDRVNTGELFF. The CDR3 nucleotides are TGTGCCAGCAGCGACCGGGTGAACACCGGGGAGCTGTTTTTT. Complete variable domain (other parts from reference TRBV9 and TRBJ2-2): DSGVTQTPKHLITATGQRVTLRCSPRSGDLSVYWYQQSLDQGLQFLIQYYNGEERAKGNILERFSAQQFPDLHSELNLSSLELGDSALYFCASSDRVNTGELFFGEGSRLTVL.

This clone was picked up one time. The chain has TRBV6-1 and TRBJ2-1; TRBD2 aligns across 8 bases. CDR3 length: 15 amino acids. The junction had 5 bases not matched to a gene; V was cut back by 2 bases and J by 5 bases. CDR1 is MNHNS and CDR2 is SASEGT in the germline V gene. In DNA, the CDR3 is TGTGCCAGCAGTGAAAAAAGGACTAGCAACAATGAGCAGTTCTTC. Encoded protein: CASSEKRTSNNEQFF.

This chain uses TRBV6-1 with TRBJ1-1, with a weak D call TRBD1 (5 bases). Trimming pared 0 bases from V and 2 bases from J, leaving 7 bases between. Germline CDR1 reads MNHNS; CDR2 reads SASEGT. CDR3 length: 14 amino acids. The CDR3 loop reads CASSEAGGNTEAFF. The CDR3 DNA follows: TGTGCCAGCAGTGAAGCCGGGGGTAACACTGAAGCTTTCTTT.

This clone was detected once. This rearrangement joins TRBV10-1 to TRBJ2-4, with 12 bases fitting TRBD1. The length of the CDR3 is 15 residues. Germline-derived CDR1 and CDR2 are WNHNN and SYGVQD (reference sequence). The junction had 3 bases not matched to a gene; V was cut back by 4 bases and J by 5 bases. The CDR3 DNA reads TGCGCCAGCAGTGGTGGGGACAGGGGGCAAAACATTCAGTACTTC. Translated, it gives CASSGGDRGQNIQYF.

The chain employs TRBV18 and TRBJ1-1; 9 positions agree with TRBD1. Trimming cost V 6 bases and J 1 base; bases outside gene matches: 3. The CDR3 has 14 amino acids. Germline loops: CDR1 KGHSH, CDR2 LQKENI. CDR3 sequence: CASSLGQGNTEAFF. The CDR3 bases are TGTGCCAGCTCCCTGGGACAGGGGAACACTGAAGCTTTCTTT.

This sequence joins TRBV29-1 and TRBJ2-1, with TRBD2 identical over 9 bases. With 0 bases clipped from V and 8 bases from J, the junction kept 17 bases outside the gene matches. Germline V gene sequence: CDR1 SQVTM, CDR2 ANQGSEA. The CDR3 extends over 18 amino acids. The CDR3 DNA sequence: TGCAGCGTTGAAGATCTTCAATTAAGTCTTAGCGGGGGCCATGAGCAGTTCTTC. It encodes CSVEDLQLSLSGGHEQFF.

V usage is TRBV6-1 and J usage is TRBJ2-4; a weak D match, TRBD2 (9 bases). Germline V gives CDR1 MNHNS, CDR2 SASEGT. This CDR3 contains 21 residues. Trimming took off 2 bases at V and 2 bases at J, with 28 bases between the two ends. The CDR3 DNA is TGTGCCAGCAGTGAATACAGGGGGAGGGTTTGGAGCGGGAGGTCCAAAAACATTCAGTACTTC. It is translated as CASSEYRGRVWSGRSKNIQYF.

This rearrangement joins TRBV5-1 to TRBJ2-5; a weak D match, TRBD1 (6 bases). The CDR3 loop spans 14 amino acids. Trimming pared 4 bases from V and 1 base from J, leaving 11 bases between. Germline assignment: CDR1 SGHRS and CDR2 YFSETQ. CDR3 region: CASSPGQLQETQYF. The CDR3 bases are TGCGCCAGCAGCCCCGGACAGCTCCAAGAGACCCAGTACTTC.

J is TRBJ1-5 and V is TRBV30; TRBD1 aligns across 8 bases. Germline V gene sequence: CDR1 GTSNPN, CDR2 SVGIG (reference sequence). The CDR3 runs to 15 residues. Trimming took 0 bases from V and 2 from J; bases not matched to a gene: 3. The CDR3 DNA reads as TGTGCCTGGAGTGTAGGACAGGGAGGCAATCAGCCCCAGCATTTT. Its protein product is CAWSVGQGGNQPQHF.

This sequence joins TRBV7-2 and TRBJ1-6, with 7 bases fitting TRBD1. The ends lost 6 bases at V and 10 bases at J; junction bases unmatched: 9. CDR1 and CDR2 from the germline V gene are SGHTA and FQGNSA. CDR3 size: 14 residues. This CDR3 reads CASRIGQVQSPLHF. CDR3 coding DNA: TGTGCCAGCAGGATTGGACAGGTCCAATCACCCCTCCACTTT. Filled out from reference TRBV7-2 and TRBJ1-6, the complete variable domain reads GAGVSQSPSNKVTEKGKDVELRCDPISGHTALYWYRQSLGQGLEFLIYFQGNSAPDKSGLPSDRFSAERTGGSVSTLTIQRTQQEDSAVYLCASRIGQVQSPLHFGNGTRLTVT.

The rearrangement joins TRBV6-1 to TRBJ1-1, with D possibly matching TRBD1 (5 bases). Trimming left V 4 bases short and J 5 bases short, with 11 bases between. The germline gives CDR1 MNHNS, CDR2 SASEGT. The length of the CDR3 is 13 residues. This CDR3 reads CASSARGRTEAFF. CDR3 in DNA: TGTGCCAGCAGTGCCCGGGGGAGAACTGAAGCTTTCTTT.

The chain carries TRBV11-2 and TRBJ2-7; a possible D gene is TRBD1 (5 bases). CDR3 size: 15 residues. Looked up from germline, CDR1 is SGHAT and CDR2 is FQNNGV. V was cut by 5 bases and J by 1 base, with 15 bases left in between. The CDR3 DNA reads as TGTGCCAGCAGCATTAGCAGGGTAGAATCCTACGAGCAGTACTTC. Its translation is CASSISRVESYEQYF.

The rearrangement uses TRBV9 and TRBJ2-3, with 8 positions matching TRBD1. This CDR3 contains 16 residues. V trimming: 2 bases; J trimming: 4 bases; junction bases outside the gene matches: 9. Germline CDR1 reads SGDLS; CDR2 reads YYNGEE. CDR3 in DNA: TGTGCCAGCAGCGTTTCAGGGGGCTTTGGAGCAGATACGCAGTATTTT. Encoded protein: CASSVSGGFGADTQYF.

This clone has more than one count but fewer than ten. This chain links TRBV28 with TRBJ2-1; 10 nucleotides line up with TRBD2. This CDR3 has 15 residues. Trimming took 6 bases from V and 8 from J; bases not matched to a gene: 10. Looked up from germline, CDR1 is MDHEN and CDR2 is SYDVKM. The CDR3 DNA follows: TGTGCCAGCAGAGCTTCTAGCGGGAGAGCGGATGAGCAGTTCTTC. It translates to CASRASSGRADEQFF.